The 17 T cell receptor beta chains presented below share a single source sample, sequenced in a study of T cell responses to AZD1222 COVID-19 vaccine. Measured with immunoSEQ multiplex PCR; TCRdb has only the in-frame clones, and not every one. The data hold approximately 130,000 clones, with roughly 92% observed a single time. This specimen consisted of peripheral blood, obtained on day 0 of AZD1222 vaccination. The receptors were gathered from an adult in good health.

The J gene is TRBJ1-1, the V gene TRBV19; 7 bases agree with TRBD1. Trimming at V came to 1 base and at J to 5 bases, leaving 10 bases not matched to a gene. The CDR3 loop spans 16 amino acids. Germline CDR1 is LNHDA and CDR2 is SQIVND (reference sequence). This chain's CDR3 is CASSIGQGVWWTEAFF. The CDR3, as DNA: TGTGCCAGTAGTATAGGGCAGGGGGTTTGGTGGACTGAAGCTTTCTTT.

The CDR3 bases are TGCGCCAGCAGCCTCCACCCGGGACAGGGGACCGGGGAGCTGTTTTTT. Protein product: CASSLHPGQGTGELFF. The chain couples TRBV5-1 to TRBJ2-2, with TRBD1 identical over 10 bases. The CDR3 runs to 16 residues. Trimming at V came to 4 bases and at J to 5 bases, leaving 8 bases not matched to a gene. Germline lookup yields CDR1 SGHRS and CDR2 YFSETQ. Supplemented by reference TRBV5-1 and TRBJ2-2, the full variable domain reads KAGVTQTPRYLIKTRGQQVTLSCSPISGHRSVSWYQQTPGQGLQFLFEYFSETQRNKGNFPGRFSGRQFSNSRSEMNVSTLELGDSALYLCASSLHPGQGTGELFFGEGSRLTVL.

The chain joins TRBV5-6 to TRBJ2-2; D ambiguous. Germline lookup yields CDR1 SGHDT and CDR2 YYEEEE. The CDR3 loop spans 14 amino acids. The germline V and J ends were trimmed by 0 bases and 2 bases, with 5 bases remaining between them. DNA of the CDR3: TGTGCCAGCAGCTTGGGGTTAAACACCGGGGAGCTGTTTTTT. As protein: CASSLGLNTGELFF.

CDR3 region: CAISPEPGNQPQHF. CDR3 coding DNA: TGTGCCATCAGCCCGGAGCCTGGGAATCAGCCCCAGCATTTT. The J gene is TRBJ1-5, the V gene TRBV10-3; no definite D call. Germline CDR1 ENHRY, CDR2 SYGVKD. The V end was cut by 6 bases, the J end by 4 bases, with 13 bases between. This CDR3 has 14 amino acids.

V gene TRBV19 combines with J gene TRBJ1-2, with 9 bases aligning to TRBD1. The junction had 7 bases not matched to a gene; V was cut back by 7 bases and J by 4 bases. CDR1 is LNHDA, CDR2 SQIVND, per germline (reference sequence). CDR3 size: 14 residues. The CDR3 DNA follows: TGTGCCAGTACCATACGGGGACAGGGCTATGGCTACACCTTC. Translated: CASTIRGQGYGYTF.

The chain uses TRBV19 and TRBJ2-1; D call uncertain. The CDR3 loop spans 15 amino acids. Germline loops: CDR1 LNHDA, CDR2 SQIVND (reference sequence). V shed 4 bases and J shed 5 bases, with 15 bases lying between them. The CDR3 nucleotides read TGTGCCAGTAGTAGCTTGGCGGATCAGAACAATGAGCAGTTCTTC. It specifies CASSSLADQNNEQFF.

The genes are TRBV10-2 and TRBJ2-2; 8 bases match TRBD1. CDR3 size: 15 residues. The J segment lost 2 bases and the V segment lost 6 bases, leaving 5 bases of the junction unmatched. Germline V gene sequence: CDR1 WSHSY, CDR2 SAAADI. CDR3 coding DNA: TGCGCCAGCAGGAGCGGACAGGGCAACACCGGGGAGCTGTTTTTT. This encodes CASRSGQGNTGELFF.

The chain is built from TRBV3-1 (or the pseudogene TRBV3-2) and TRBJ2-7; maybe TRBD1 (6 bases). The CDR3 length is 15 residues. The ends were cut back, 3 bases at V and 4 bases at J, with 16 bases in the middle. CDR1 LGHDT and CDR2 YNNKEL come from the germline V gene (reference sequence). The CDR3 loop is CASSHAGTTSYEQYF. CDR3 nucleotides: TGTGCCAGCAGCCACGCCGGGACAACCAGTTACGAGCAGTACTTC.

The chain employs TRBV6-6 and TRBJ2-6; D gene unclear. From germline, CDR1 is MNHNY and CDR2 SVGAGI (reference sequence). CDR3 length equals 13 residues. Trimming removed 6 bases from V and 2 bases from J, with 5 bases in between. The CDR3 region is CASRDPGANVLTF. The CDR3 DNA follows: TGTGCCAGCAGAGACCCTGGGGCCAACGTCCTGACTTTC.

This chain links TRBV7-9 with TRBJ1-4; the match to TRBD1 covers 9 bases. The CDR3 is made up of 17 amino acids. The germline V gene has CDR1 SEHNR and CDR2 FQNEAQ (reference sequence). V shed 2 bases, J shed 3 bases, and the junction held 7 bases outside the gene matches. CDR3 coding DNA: TGTGCCAGCAGCTTACGGTACAGGGGGCAGGCTAATGAAAAACTGTTTTTT. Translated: CASSLRYRGQANEKLFF.

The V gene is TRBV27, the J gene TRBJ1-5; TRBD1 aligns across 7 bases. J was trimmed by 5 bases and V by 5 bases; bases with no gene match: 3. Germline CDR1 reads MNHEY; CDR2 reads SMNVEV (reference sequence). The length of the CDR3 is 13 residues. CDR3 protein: CASSRTGYQPQHF. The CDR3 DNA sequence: TGTGCCAGCAGTCGGACAGGATATCAGCCCCAGCATTTT.

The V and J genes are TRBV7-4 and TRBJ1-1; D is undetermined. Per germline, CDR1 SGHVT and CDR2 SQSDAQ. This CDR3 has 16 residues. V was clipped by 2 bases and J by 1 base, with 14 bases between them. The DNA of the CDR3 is TGTGCCAGCAGCTTAAAGGAGGTGAGGAGGAACACTGAAGCTTTCTTT. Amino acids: CASSLKEVRRNTEAFF.

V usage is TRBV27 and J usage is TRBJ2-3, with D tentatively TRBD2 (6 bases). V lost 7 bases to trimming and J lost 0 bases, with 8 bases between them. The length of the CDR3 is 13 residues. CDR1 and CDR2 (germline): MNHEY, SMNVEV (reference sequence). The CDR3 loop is CASKGLSTDTQYF. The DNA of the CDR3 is TGTGCCAGCAAGGGACTGAGCACAGATACGCAGTATTTT.

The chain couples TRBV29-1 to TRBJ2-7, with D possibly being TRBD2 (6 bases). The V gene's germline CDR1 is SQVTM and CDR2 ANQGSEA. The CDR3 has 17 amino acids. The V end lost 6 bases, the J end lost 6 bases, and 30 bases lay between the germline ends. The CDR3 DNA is TGCAGCGTGGTTTTGATAGAGGGGACTTCATCGTCTGCCGAGCAGTACTTC. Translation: CSVVLIEGTSSSAEQYF.

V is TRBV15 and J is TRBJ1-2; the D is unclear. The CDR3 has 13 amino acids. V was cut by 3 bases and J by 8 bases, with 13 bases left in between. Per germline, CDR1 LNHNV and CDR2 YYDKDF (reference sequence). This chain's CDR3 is CATSSRPKGGYTF. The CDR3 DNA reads TGTGCCACCAGCAGTAGACCGAAGGGAGGCTACACCTTC.

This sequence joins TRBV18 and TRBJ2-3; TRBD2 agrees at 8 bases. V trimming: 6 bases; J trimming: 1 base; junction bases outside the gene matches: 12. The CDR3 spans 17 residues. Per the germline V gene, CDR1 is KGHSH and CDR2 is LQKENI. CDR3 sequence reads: CASSQRLAQTGTDTQYF. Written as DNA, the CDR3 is TGTGCCAGCTCCCAAAGACTAGCGCAGACAGGCACAGATACGCAGTATTTT.

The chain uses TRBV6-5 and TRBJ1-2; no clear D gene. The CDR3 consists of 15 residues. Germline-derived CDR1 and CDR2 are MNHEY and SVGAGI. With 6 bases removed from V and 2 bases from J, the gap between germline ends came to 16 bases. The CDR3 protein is CASSPAPRANYGYTF. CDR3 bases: TGTGCCAGCAGCCCCGCACCAAGGGCAAACTATGGCTACACCTTC.